This TCR beta chain was documented in a study of cytomegalovirus exposure and HLA in healthy donors. The PCR employed 60 Vbeta primers together with 13 Jbeta primers. Sequenced by immunoSEQ multiplex PCR; TCRdb stores in-frame clones only, minus some. The sample carries 140,000 or so clones, around 80% recorded once. Study-level findings and limits: Sequences of the TCR beta chain were said to predict the HLA-A and HLA-B alleles of most subjects accurately. Of the V segments, some could not be distinguished, including TRBV6-2 and TRBV6-3, and were excluded.

Comments on this clone: Its antigen remains unidentified.

Donors in the study were healthy people who gave bone marrow. The CDR3 sequence is 11 residues long. Deletions cut 5 bases from V and 8 bases from J, with 8 bases between. CDR1 is MDHEN and CDR2 is SYDVKM in the germline V gene. This receptor was identified in a female donor in good health and CMV-seronegative. The gene calls are TRBV28 and TRBJ2-3; D gene ambiguous. Sequenced material: PBMCs. CDR3 in DNA: TGTGCCAGCAGTCCCTCTATTACGCAGTATTTT. This encodes CASSPSITQYF.